This T cell receptor (beta chain) was sequenced during a study of patients and donors after allogeneic stem cell transplantation. The CDR3 contains 14 residues. In germline, CDR1 is MNHEY, CDR2 SVGEGT. Trimming removed 8 bases from V and 3 bases from J, with 13 bases in between. In TCRdb, the RT-PCR reads were re-called with MiXCR into one record per CDR3 protein. The repertoire holds about 150,000 distinct CDR3 sequences, with about two fifths as singletons. The sample was blood, either unsorted or a sorted T cell fraction (not recorded which). The receptor comes from a human donor who was either an allogeneic HSCT recipient or a stem cell or donor lymphocyte infusion donor (not recorded which). It is not recorded whose cells these are; they may come from a transplant donor. The rearrangement links TRBV6-2 or TRBV6-3 to TRBJ2-2; D unresolved. CDR3 sequence reads: CASGSRTDTGELFF. The CDR3 DNA reads as TGTGCCAGCGGTTCCCGGACGGACACCGGGGAGCTGTTTTTT.